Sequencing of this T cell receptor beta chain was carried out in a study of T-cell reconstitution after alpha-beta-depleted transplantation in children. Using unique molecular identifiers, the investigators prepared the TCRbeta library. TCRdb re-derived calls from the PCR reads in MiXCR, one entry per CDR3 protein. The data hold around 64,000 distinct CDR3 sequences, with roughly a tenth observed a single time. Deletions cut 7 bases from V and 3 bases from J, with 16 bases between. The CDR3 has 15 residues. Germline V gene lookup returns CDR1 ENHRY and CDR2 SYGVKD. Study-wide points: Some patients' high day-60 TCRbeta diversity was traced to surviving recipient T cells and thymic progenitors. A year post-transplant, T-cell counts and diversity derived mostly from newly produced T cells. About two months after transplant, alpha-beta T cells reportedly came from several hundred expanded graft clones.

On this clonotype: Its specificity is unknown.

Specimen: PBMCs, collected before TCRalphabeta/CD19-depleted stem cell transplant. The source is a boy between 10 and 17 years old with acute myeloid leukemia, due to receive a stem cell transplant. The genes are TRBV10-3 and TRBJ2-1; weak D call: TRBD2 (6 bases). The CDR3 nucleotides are TGTGCCATCACCCCCTCCGGGACTGGCTACAATGAGCAGTTCTTC. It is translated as CAITPSGTGYNEQFF.